Sequencing of this TCR beta chain was carried out in a study of cytomegalovirus exposure and HLA in healthy donors. Study results and limitations: Previously analyzed data showed that most TCR beta V segments were productive at a frequency of about 87% or about 30%. It was 150 to 200 TCR beta chains that were listed as cytomegalovirus-associated. Later work associated roughly 17,000 TCR beta sequences with HLA alleles at 0.05 false discovery rate. Presence/absence analyses supposed approximately even sequencing depth among donors.

The PCR employed 60 Vbeta primers together with 13 Jbeta primers. Profiling relied on immunoSEQ multiplex PCR, and the TCRdb table lists in-frame clones only, not all of them. The top ten hold approximately 1.5% of the sample, which has 250,000 or so clones, about 90% seen once. A remark on this clone: What it binds is unknown.

The origin of this receptor is a girl aged 2-10 years in good health and CMV-seronegative. Sequenced: PBMCs.

The DNA of the CDR3 is TGTGCCAGCAGCCCGGGGACAGGGGGGACCACCGGGGAGCTGTTTTTT. It is translated as CASSPGTGGTTGELFF. The rearrangement links TRBV5-4 to TRBJ2-2; 11 bases map to TRBD1. Trimming removed 4 bases from V and 4 bases from J; junction bases left unmatched: 6. Germline V gives CDR1 SGHNT, CDR2 YYREEE (reference sequence). The CDR3 is 16 amino acids.